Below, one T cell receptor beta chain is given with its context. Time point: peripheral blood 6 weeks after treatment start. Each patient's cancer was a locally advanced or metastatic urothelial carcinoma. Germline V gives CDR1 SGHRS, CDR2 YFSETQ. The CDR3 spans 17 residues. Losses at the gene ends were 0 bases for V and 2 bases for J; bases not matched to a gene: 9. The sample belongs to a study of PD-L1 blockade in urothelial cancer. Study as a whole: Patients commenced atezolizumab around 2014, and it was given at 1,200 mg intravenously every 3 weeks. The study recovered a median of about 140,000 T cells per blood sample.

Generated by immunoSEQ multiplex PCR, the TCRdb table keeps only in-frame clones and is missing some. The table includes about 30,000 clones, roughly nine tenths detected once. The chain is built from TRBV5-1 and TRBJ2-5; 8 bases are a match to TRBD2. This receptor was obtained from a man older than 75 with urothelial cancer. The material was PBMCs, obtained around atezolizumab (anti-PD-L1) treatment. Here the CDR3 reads CASSLEGGGRWQETQYF. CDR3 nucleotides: TGCGCCAGCAGCTTGGAAGGCGGGGGGCGGTGGCAAGAGACCCAGTACTTC.